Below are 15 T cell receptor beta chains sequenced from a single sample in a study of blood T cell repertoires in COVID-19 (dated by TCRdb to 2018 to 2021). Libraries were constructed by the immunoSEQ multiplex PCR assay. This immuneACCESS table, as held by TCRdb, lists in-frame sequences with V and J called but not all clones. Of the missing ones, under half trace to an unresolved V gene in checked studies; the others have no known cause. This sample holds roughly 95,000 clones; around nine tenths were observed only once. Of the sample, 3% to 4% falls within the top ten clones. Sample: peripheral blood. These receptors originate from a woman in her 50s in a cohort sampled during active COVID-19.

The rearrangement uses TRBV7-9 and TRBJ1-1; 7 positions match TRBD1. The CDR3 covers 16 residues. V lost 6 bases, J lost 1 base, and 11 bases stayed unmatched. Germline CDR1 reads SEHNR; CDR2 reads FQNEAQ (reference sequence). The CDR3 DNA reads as TGTGCCAGCAGATACGGCCGACAGGGATGGAACACTGAAGCTTTCTTT. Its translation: CASRYGRQGWNTEAFF.

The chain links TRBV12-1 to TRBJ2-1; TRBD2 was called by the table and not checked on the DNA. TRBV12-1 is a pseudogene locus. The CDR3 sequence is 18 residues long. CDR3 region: CASGPRTSGGPTSDEQFF. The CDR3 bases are TGTGCCAGCGGTCCAAGGACTAGCGGGGGACCTACCTCCGATGAGCAGTTCTTC.

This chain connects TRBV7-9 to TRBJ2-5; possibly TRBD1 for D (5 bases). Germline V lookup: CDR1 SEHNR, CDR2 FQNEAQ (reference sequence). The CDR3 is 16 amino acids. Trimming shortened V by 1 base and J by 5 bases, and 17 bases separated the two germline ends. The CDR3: CASSLGRQSVSETQYF. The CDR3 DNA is TGTGCCAGCAGCTTAGGTAGACAGAGCGTGAGTGAGACCCAGTACTTC.

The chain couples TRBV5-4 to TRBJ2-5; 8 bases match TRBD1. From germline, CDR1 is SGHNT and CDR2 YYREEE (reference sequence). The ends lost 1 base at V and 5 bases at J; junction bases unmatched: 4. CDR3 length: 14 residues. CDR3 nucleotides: TGTGCCAGCAGCTTGCGGACAGGGCGGGAGACCCAGTACTTC. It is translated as CASSLRTGRETQYF.

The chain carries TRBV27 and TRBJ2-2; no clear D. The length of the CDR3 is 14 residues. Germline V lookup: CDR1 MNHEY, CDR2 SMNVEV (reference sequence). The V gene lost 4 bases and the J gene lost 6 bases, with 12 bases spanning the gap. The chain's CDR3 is CASSYFYDSGELFF. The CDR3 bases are TGTGCCAGCAGTTATTTCTATGATTCCGGGGAGCTGTTTTTT.

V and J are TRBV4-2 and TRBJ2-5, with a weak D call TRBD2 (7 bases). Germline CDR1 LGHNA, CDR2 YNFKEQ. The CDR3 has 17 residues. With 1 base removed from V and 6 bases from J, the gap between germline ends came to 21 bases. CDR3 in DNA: TGTGCCAGCAGCCAAGCCGGTGGGGGGGCCAGCGGCAAGACCCAGTACTTC. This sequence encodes CASSQAGGGASGKTQYF.

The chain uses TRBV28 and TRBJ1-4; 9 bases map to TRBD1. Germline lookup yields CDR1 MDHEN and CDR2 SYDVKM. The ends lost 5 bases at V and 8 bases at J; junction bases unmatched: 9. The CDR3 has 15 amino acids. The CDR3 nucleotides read TGTGCCAGCAGTCCACCGGGACAGGGAAAGGAAAAACTGTTTTTT. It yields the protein CASSPPGQGKEKLFF.

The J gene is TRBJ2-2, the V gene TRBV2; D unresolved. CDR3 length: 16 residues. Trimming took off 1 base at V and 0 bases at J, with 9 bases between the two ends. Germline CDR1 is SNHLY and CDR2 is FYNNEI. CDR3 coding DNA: TGTGCCAGCAGTGAAGTGGGCATACCGAACACCGGGGAGCTGTTTTTT. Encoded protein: CASSEVGIPNTGELFF.

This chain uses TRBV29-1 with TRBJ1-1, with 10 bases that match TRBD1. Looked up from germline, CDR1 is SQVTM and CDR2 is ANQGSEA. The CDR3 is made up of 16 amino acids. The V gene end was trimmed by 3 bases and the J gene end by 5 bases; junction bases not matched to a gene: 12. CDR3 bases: TGCAGCGTTGATCGGGGACAGGGGATCTTAGGAACTGAAGCTTTCTTT. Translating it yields CSVDRGQGILGTEAFF.

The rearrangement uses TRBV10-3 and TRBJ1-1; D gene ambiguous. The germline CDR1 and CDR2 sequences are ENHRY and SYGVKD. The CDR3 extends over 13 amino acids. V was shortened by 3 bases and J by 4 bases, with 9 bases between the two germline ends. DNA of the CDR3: TGTGCCATCAGTGAAAGGGAGACCACTGAAGCTTTCTTT. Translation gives CAISERETTEAFF.

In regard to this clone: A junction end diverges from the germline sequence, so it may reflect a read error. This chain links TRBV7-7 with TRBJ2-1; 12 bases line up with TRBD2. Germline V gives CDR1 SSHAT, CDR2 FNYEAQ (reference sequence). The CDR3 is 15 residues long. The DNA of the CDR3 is TGTGCTAGCAGCACAGGACTAGCGGGGTTGAATGAGCAGTTCTTC. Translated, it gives CASSTGLAGLNEQFF. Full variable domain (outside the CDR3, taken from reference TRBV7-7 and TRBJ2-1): GAGVSQSPRYKVTKRGQDVTLRCDPISSHATLYWYQQALGQGPEFLTYFNYEAQPDKSGLPSDRFSAERPEGSISTLTIQRTEQRDSAMYRCASSTGLAGLNEQFFGPGTRLTVL.

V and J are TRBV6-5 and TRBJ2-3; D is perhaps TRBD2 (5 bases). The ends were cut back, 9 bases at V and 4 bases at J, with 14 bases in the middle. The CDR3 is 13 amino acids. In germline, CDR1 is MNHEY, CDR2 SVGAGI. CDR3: CASRTYNSDTQYF. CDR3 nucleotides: TGTGCCAGTCGGACTTATAACTCAGATACGCAGTATTTT.

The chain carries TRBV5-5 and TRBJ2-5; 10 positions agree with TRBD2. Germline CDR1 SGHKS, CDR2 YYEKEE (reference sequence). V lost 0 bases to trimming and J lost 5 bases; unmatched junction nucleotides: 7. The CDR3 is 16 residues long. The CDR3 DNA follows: TGTGCCAGCAGCTTGGGAGCGGGAGGGCCTACGGAGACCCAGTACTTC. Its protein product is CASSLGAGGPTETQYF.

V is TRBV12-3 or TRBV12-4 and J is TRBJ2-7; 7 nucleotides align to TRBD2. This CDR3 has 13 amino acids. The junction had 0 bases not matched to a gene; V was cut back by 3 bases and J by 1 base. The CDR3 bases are TGTGCCAGCAGTTTGGGGGGGTCCTACGAGCAGTACTTC. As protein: CASSLGGSYEQYF.

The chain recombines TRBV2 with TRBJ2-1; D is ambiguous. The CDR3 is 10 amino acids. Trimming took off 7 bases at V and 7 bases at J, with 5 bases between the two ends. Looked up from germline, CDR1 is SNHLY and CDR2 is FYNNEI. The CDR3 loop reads CASKLNEQFF. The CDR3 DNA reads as TGTGCCAGCAAACTTAATGAGCAGTTCTTC.